The T cell receptor (beta chain) described here comes from a study of OX40 agonist ivuxolimab in advanced cancers. Assay: immunoSEQ multiplex PCR; the TCRdb copy retains only in-frame clones and omits some. Here the sample spans 50,000 to 65,000 clones, around 82% being singletons. The sequences come from CD4+ or CD8+ T cells sorted from blood, collected in a trial of the OX40 agonist ivuxolimab. This sequence was found in an adult with an advanced solid tumor such as melanoma, head and neck, liver or kidney cancer.

Written as DNA, the CDR3 is TGTGCCAGCAGCCGGCCCGGGCGCGGAAACACCATATATTTT. As protein: CASSRPGRGNTIYF. The chain combines TRBV5-4 with TRBJ1-3; no reliable D call. The CDR3 is 14 residues long. Trimming left V 4 bases short and J 4 bases short, with 12 bases between. Germline values: CDR1 SGHNT, CDR2 YYREEE (reference sequence).